This TCR beta chain originates from a study of blood T cells in healthy people across ages. Study-level results: Strong correlation was found linking TCR beta diversity to naive T cell percentage.

With respect to this clonotype: The antigen is undetermined.

Then a second PCR, running roughly 6 to 11 cycles, was carried out with a sample-barcoded 5' primer and a J-beta primer mix. MiXCR was run by TCRdb on the 5' RACE reads, yielding one entry per CDR3 protein. The sample shows some 1,500,000 distinct CDR3 sequences, approximately 39% of them seen only once. This TCR was sampled from a woman aged 18-29 years in good health. Sequencing used blood.

As DNA, the CDR3 is TGTGCCAGCAGCTTAGGGTACCTTCTAGCGGGAGGAGGTGGAGGATACAATGAGCAGTTCTTC. It yields the protein CASSLGYLLAGGGGGYNEQFF. The gene calls are TRBV7-3 and TRBJ2-1; 11 bases are shared with TRBD2. There are 21 residues in the CDR3. Unmatched junction bases numbered 19, after V lost 2 bases and J lost 4 bases. Germline V gives CDR1 SGHTA, CDR2 FQGTGA.